Following are 15 T cell receptor beta chains from one sample sequenced in a study of blood T cell repertoires in COVID-19. Clones were read by immunoSEQ multiplex PCR, and TCRdb kept only the in-frame ones, dropping some. The data contain around 68,000 clones, approximately 80% of them singletons. The sample consisted of peripheral blood. These receptors were collected from an elderly man with active COVID-19.

The chain's CDR3 is CSASRQGGNIQYF. CDR3 nucleotide sequence: TGCAGTGCTAGTAGGCAGGGTGGAAACATTCAGTACTTC. This sequence joins TRBV20-1 and TRBJ2-4; the D gene is possibly TRBD1 (5 bases). V was trimmed by 3 bases and J by 6 bases, leaving 12 bases between them. From germline, CDR1 is DFQATT and CDR2 SNEGSKA (reference sequence). This CDR3 is built from 13 residues.

V gene TRBV18 combines with J gene TRBJ2-5; TRBD1 aligns across 9 bases. CDR3 length: 17 amino acids. The germline CDR1 and CDR2 sequences are KGHSH and LQKENI. V shed 0 bases, J shed 4 bases, and the junction held 9 bases outside the gene matches. CDR3 DNA sequence: TGTGCCAGCTCACCACCGTCAACAGGGGGCATGGGAGAGACCCAGTACTTC. This translates into CASSPPSTGGMGETQYF.

The chain links TRBV5-5 to TRBJ2-1; 9 nucleotides line up with TRBD2. The CDR3 consists of 15 residues. The germline V gene has CDR1 SGHKS and CDR2 YYEKEE (reference sequence). Trimming at V came to 2 bases and at J to 7 bases, leaving 7 bases not matched to a gene. DNA of the CDR3: TGTGCCAGCAGCTTTCTCGCGGGAGGGCGTAATGAGCAGTTCTTC. Protein product: CASSFLAGGRNEQFF.

The chain links TRBV5-1 to TRBJ2-5, with 9 bases matching TRBD2. This CDR3 has 15 amino acids. Germline loops: CDR1 SGHRS, CDR2 YFSETQ. Unmatched junction bases numbered 7, after V lost 4 bases and J lost 3 bases. CDR3 sequence: CASSLRTSAEETQYF. In DNA, the CDR3 is TGCGCCAGCAGCCTAAGGACTAGCGCCGAAGAGACCCAGTACTTC.

V is TRBV6-4 and J is TRBJ1-4, with 8 bases fitting TRBD1. CDR3 length: 15 amino acids. Germline CDR1 reads MRHNA; CDR2 reads SNTAGT. V lost 5 bases and J lost 5; bases outside the gene matches: 7. This chain's CDR3 is CASSPRTGRNEKLFF. CDR3 nucleotides: TGTGCCAGCAGTCCGCGGACAGGGAGAAATGAAAAACTGTTTTTT.

Notes on this clone: Other nucleotide sequences in the sample specify the same CDR3. The chain recombines TRBV7-9 with TRBJ2-5, with TRBD2 matching over 11 bases. The V gene end was trimmed by 1 base and the J gene end by 2 bases; junction bases not matched to a gene: 9. This CDR3 is built from 18 residues. Germline V gene lookup returns CDR1 SEHNR and CDR2 FQNEAQ (reference sequence). The CDR3 here is CASSLGKTSGGPQETQYF. In nucleotides, the CDR3 is TGTGCCAGCAGCTTAGGGAAAACTAGCGGGGGACCTCAAGAGACCCAGTACTTC.

The chain links TRBV21-1 to TRBJ2-7; TRBD1 is taken as the D call from the table, unchecked against the DNA. TRBV21-1 is listed as a pseudogene. The CDR3 runs 15 residues. The CDR3 protein is CASSKEDPGSYEQYF. Here the CDR3 DNA reads TGTGCCAGCAGCAAAGAAGACCCAGGGTCCTACGAGCAGTACTTC.

The V gene is TRBV11-2, the J gene TRBJ2-1; D possibly corresponds to TRBD2 (7 bases). The CDR3 has 15 residues. Trimming removed 5 bases from V and 7 bases from J, with 18 bases in between. Germline V gene lookup returns CDR1 SGHAT and CDR2 FQNNGV. The CDR3 sequence is CASSPEGEGGNEQFF. The CDR3 DNA is TGTGCCAGCAGCCCCGAGGGGGAGGGTGGGAATGAGCAGTTCTTC.

This clone was picked up one time. The chain joins TRBV7-2 to TRBJ2-1, with 7 bases matching TRBD1. The CDR3 loop spans 16 amino acids. The V segment lost 8 bases and the J segment 3 bases; nucleotides outside the gene matches: 13. CDR1 is SGHTA, CDR2 FQGNSA, per germline. Here the CDR3 reads CASRSHGTASYNEQFF. CDR3 DNA: TGTGCCAGCCGCTCCCATGGGACAGCCAGCTACAATGAGCAGTTCTTC.

This clone has more than one count but fewer than ten. V usage is TRBV7-9 and J usage is TRBJ1-6; D unclear. The germline V gene encodes CDR1 SEHNR and CDR2 FQNEAQ (reference sequence). Deletions cut 1 base from V and 9 bases from J, with 7 bases between. The CDR3 covers 13 residues. The CDR3 reads CASSLGVRSPLHF. Written as DNA, the CDR3 is TGTGCCAGCAGCTTAGGTGTGCGTTCACCCCTCCACTTT.

V usage is TRBV7-9 and J usage is TRBJ1-2; 7 bases are a match to TRBD1. This CDR3 comprises 15 residues. The germline CDR1 and CDR2 sequences are SEHNR and FQNEAQ (reference sequence). J lost 6 bases, V lost 0 bases, and 7 bases had no gene match. The CDR3 here is CASSLAGTDANGYTF. DNA for the CDR3: TGTGCCAGCAGCTTAGCGGGGACAGATGCGAATGGCTACACCTTC.

This clone was detected only a few times. The chain carries TRBV4-2 and TRBJ2-1; D is perhaps TRBD2 (5 bases). The CDR3 has 16 residues. The V end was cut by 1 base, the J end by 6 bases, with 16 bases between. Germline values: CDR1 LGHNA, CDR2 YNFKEQ. CDR3 sequence: CASSQGTAGRSNEQFF. In nucleotides, the CDR3 is TGTGCCAGCAGCCAAGGAACGGCGGGCCGGTCCAATGAGCAGTTCTTC.

This rearrangement joins TRBV7-6 to TRBJ1-6, with D possibly matching TRBD1 (6 bases). Germline V lookup: CDR1 SGHVS, CDR2 FNYEAQ. The CDR3 is made up of 16 amino acids. Deletions cut 1 base from V and 7 bases from J, with 14 bases between. CDR3 sequence (DNA): TGTGCCAGCAGCTTAGAGGGGGGGACGGTGAATTCACCCCTCCACTTT. Amino acids: CASSLEGGTVNSPLHF.

The V and J genes are TRBV6-5 and TRBJ1-5; 7 nucleotides line up with TRBD1. Germline-derived CDR1 and CDR2 are MNHEY and SVGAGI. The J segment lost 5 bases and the V segment lost 6 bases, leaving 7 bases of the junction unmatched. The CDR3 has 14 amino acids. CDR3 region: CASRKTGNHQPQHF. Written as DNA, the CDR3 is TGTGCCAGCAGAAAGACAGGGAACCATCAGCCCCAGCATTTT.

CDR3 sequence (DNA): TGTGCCAGTAGTATAGCGAATAGCGGGAGGCCCAGCACAGATACGCAGTATTTT. This sequence encodes CASSIANSGRPSTDTQYF. V gene TRBV19 combines with J gene TRBJ2-3, with TRBD2 matching 10 bases. CDR3 length equals 18 residues. J lost 0 bases, V lost 1 base, and 7 bases had no gene match. Germline values: CDR1 LNHDA, CDR2 SQIVND (reference sequence).